Sequencing of this T cell receptor beta chain was carried out in a study of cytomegalovirus exposure and HLA in healthy donors (dated by TCRdb to the late 2010s). Turning to the overall study: The 666 repertoires of the first cohort and the 120 validation repertoires were produced on the same platform, according to a later analysis. The study aimed to test whether signatures of past pathogen exposure could be identified by cataloging public T cell receptors. In addition to the first cohort of several hundred subjects, a separate validation cohort of under 150 different subjects was used. The study combined high-throughput TCR immunosequencing, statistical association of individual TCRs with disease status, and machine learning to predict cytomegalovirus infection status.

The donors were included in the validation cohort of some 110 subjects, a group kept apart from the roughly 700-subject first cohort. The CDR3, cysteine through phenylalanine, is 15 amino acids long. Solely the CDR3 DNA is kept, with 45 bases framed from the first base. According to the germline V gene, CDR1 reads SGHRS and CDR2 reads YFSETQ. The junction shows trimming of 4 bases on V and 0 bases on J, plus 11 bases between the germline ends. A word on this clone: Its recognized antigen is unknown. No much larger clone exists at a distance of one base, and base qualities are not known.

Preparation of the library involved the immunoSEQ multiplex PCR assay. Regarding the original processing steps: A statistical classification framework was built to diagnose cytomegalovirus status from the catalog of TCR beta chain sequences. What TCRdb holds here is the immuneACCESS table cut down to in-frame rearrangements. Part of the clones is not present; checked against another copy, under half of the missing clones reflect an unresolved V gene, and the others are unexplained. D and trimming were read from the DNA, whereas the V and J calls and clone size are those reported in that table. For this sample there are 250,000 to 300,000 clones; roughly 90% appear just once. Together, the top ten hold under 0.45% of the sample. Results the study describes overall, beyond this receptor: A later analysis had no HLA typing for the validation cohort, so co-occurrence there was scored across all 110 or so repertoires. Across donors, most TCR sequences were observed very rarely, whereas some public TCRs were present in many individuals. The authors suggested that the approach could potentially be generalized to other disease states and immunological phenotypes. A total of 150 to 200 TCR beta chains were listed by the study as associated with cytomegalovirus. In vitro tests confirmed that a few of the cytomegalovirus-associated TCR beta chains recognize cytomegalovirus antigens. In both the original and validation cohorts, the classifier was reported to diagnose cytomegalovirus status with high specificity and sensitivity. In a later analysis, TCRs clustered in the first cohort were found to also tend to co-occur in the roughly 130 validation repertoires, with 94% of cluster scores above 0.

This chain joins TRBV5-1 to TRBJ1-3; a tentative D match to TRBD1 spans 6 bases. The sequence came from a woman aged 18-30 years in good health and CMV-seronegative. The sample comprised PBMCs. CDR3 protein: CASSPGQSSGNTIYF. The sequenced DNA is TGCGCCAGCAGCCCCGGACAGTCCTCTGGAAACACCATATATTTT.